Presented here are 17 T cell receptor beta chains from one specimen sequenced in a study of patients and donors after allogeneic stem cell transplantation. TCRdb reprocessed the RT-PCR reads via MiXCR and lists one record per CDR3 protein. Here the sample spans fewer than 500,000 distinct CDR3 sequences, about a sixth being singletons. The material sequenced was blood, either unsorted or a sorted T cell fraction (not recorded which). The receptors originated from a human donor who was either an allogeneic HSCT recipient or a stem cell or donor lymphocyte infusion donor (not recorded which). It is not recorded whose cells these are; they may come from a transplant donor.

J is TRBJ2-3 and V is TRBV5-6; the D call may be TRBD1 or TRBD2 (5 bases each). CDR1 SGHDT and CDR2 YYEEEE come from the germline V gene. Trimming cost V 7 bases and J 0 bases, with 9 bases left between them. There are 13 residues in the CDR3. The DNA of the CDR3 is TGTGCCAGCGCGTGGGGGAGCACAGATACGCAGTATTTT. Its protein is CASAWGSTDTQYF.

J is TRBJ2-2 and V is TRBV27; D is possibly TRBD2 (6 bases). The V gene's germline CDR1 is MNHEY and CDR2 SMNVEV (reference sequence). The CDR3 extends over 14 amino acids. Trimming cost V 4 bases and J 4 bases, with 10 bases left between them. The CDR3 DNA follows: TGTGCCAGCAGTTATGCGGGAACCACCGGGGAGCTGTTTTTT. Residues: CASSYAGTTGELFF.

The rearrangement uses TRBV13 and TRBJ1-1, with D possibly matching TRBD1 (5 bases). With 1 base removed from V and 7 bases from J, the gap between germline ends came to 13 bases. The CDR3 sequence is 14 residues long. Germline CDR1 is PRHDT and CDR2 is FYEKMQ (reference sequence). CDR3 in amino acids: CASSLVGTSFEAFF. DNA of the CDR3: TGTGCCAGCAGCTTAGTCGGGACCTCCTTTGAAGCTTTCTTT. The complete variable domain, with remaining parts taken from reference TRBV13 and TRBJ1-1, reads AAGVIQSPRHLIKEKRETATLKCYPIPRHDTVYWYQQGPGQDPQFLISFYEKMQSDKGSIPDRFSAQQFSDYHSELNMSSLELGDSALYFCASSLVGTSFEAFFGQGTRLTVV.

The rearrangement links TRBV2 to TRBJ2-5; 12 nucleotides match TRBD2. This CDR3 comprises 15 residues. J lost 3 bases, V lost 3 bases, and 2 bases had no gene match. Germline V gene data show CDR1 as SNHLY and CDR2 as FYNNEI. In nucleotides, the CDR3 is TGTGCCAGCAGTGACCTAGCGGGAGGGAAAGAGACCCAGTACTTC. Protein: CASSDLAGGKETQYF.

V gene TRBV4-2 combines with J gene TRBJ1-4, with a tentative D call TRBD1 (5 bases). CDR3 length equals 17 residues. Germline V CDR1 and CDR2: LGHNA, YNFKEQ. Trimming removed 0 bases at V and 3 bases at J, with 14 bases between. CDR3 region: CASSQDDSGGANEKLFF. For the CDR3, the DNA is TGTGCCAGCAGCCAAGATGACAGTGGTGGAGCTAATGAAAAACTGTTTTTT.

The chain uses TRBV30 and TRBJ1-3, with a possible D match to TRBD1 (5 bases). This CDR3 is built from 15 residues. Deletions cut 0 bases from V and 2 bases from J, with 11 bases between. Germline V lookup: CDR1 GTSNPN, CDR2 SVGIG (reference sequence). CDR3 sequence (DNA): TGTGCCTGGAGTGTACTGGGGGATACTGGAAACACCATATATTTT. Translation: CAWSVLGDTGNTIYF.

This clonotype was detected a few times. The chain links TRBV2 to TRBJ1-5; maybe TRBD1 (6 bases). V shed 6 bases and J shed 4 bases, with 19 bases lying between them. The CDR3 extends over 16 amino acids. Germline assignment: CDR1 SNHLY and CDR2 FYNNEI. The CDR3 is CASRSGGEVGNQPQHF. In nucleotides, the CDR3 is TGTGCCAGCAGGTCGGGGGGCGAAGTTGGGAATCAGCCCCAGCATTTT.

This clonotype has a handful of counts. This rearrangement joins TRBV18 to TRBJ2-7; 9 nucleotides agree with TRBD1. Looked up from germline, CDR1 is KGHSH and CDR2 is LQKENI. The J segment lost 5 bases and the V segment lost 3 bases, leaving 5 bases of the junction unmatched. This CDR3 is 14 amino acids long. In DNA, the CDR3 is TGTGCCAGCTCACCCAGGGACAGGGCTCACGAGCAGTACTTC. Its translation: CASSPRDRAHEQYF.

This sequence joins TRBV3-1 and TRBJ2-7; 9 bases are shared with TRBD2. Germline CDR1 and CDR2: LGHDT and YNNKEL (reference sequence). This CDR3 region has 16 residues. V lost 0 bases to trimming and J lost 6 bases; unmatched junction nucleotides: 9. CDR3: CASSQDLLAGRTEQYF. The CDR3 DNA sequence: TGTGCCAGCAGCCAAGATCTGCTAGCGGGGAGAACCGAGCAGTACTTC.

The J gene is TRBJ2-2, the V gene TRBV4-1; TRBD2 agrees at 12 bases. After removal of 6 bases from V and 8 bases from J, the junction contained 4 bases not matched to a gene. The CDR3 loop spans 14 amino acids. Germline V CDR1 and CDR2: MGHRA, YSYEKL. CDR3 bases: TGCGCCAGCAGTCTAGCGGGAGGGAAAGGGGAGCTGTTTTTT. It specifies CASSLAGGKGELFF.

This clonotype turned up a few times. This chain connects TRBV9 to TRBJ2-1, with 10 positions matching TRBD1. The CDR3 contains 17 residues. J was trimmed by 7 bases and V by 0 bases; bases with no gene match: 10. Per the germline V gene, CDR1 is SGDLS and CDR2 is YYNGEE. The CDR3 DNA follows: TGTGCCAGCAGCGTAGAAGCGCGGGACAGGGGACTAAATGAGCAGTTCTTC. Its protein product is CASSVEARDRGLNEQFF.

The rearrangement links TRBV3-1 to TRBJ1-6; 11 bases are a match to TRBD1. CDR3 length: 16 amino acids. The germline CDR1 and CDR2 sequences are LGHDT and YNNKEL (reference sequence). V lost 4 bases to trimming and J lost 8 bases; unmatched junction nucleotides: 7. Here the CDR3 reads CASSPPDRGLDSPLHF. For the CDR3, the DNA is TGTGCCAGCAGCCCCCCGGACAGGGGGCTGGATTCACCCCTCCACTTT. The complete variable domain, with remaining parts taken from reference TRBV3-1 and TRBJ1-6, reads DTAVSQTPKYLVTQMGNDKSIKCEQNLGHDTMYWYKQDSKKFLKIMFSYNNKELIINETVPNRFSPKSPDKAHLNLHINSLELGDSAVYFCASSPPDRGLDSPLHFGNGTRLTVT.

This clonotype was counted only a few times. The rearrangement links TRBV30 to TRBJ2-1; D uncertain. V was pared by 1 base and J by 12 bases, with 13 bases between. The CDR3 is 12 residues long. In germline, CDR1 is GTSNPN, CDR2 SVGIG (reference sequence). The CDR3 region is CAWSGPPLGQFF. The CDR3, as DNA: TGTGCCTGGAGTGGACCCCCCCTGGGGCAGTTCTTC.

The J gene is TRBJ2-2, the V gene TRBV29-1; possibly TRBD1 for D (5 bases). This CDR3 spans 12 amino acids. CDR1 is SQVTM, CDR2 ANQGSEA, per germline. V shed 5 bases and J shed 6 bases, with 10 bases lying between them. This CDR3 reads CSVLKGAGELFF. DNA of the CDR3: TGCAGCGTTTTGAAAGGGGCCGGGGAGCTGTTTTTT.

V gene TRBV20-1 combines with J gene TRBJ2-1; 14 nucleotides match TRBD2. This CDR3 spans 14 amino acids. Unmatched junction bases numbered 6, after V lost 5 bases and J lost 9 bases. CDR1 is DFQATT and CDR2 is SNEGSKA in the germline V gene (reference sequence). This CDR3 reads CSAGRLAGGSEQFF. In DNA form, the CDR3 reads TGCAGTGCTGGGAGACTAGCGGGAGGGTCTGAGCAGTTCTTC.

This clonotype was seen only a few times. The chain uses TRBV5-1 and TRBJ1-1; D unclear. CDR1 SGHRS and CDR2 YFSETQ come from the germline V gene. V lost 2 bases to trimming and J lost 0 bases, with 11 bases between them. The CDR3 extends over 15 amino acids. The CDR3 region is CASSFESGMNTEAFF. For the CDR3, the DNA is TGCGCCAGCAGCTTTGAGTCTGGGATGAACACTGAAGCTTTCTTT.

The J gene is TRBJ2-1, the V gene TRBV25-1; tentative D call: TRBD2 (5 bases). Trimming removed 1 base at V and 4 bases at J, with 17 bases between. The germline V gene encodes CDR1 MGHDK and CDR2 SYGVNS. This CDR3 is 17 amino acids long. The CDR3, as DNA: TGTGCCAGCAGTGAATCTCGCAAGCGGAAAACTTACAATGAGCAGTTCTTC. It specifies CASSESRKRKTYNEQFF. The entire variable domain, with the rest obtained from reference TRBV25-1 and TRBJ2-1, is as follows: EADIYQTPRYLVIGTGKKITLECSQTMGHDKMYWYQQDPGMELHLIHYSYGVNSTEKGDLSSESTVSRIRTEHFPLTLESARPSHTSQYLCASSESRKRKTYNEQFFGPGTRLTVL.